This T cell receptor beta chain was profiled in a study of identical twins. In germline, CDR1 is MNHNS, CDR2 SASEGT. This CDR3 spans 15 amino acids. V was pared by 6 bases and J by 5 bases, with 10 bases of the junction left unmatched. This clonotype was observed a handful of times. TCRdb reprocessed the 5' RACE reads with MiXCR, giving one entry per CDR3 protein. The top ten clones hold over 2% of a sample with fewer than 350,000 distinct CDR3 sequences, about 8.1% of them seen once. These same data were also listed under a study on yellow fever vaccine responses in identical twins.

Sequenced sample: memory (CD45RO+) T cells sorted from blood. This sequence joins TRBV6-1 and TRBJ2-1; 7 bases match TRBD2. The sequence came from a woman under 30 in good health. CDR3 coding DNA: TGTGCCAGCAGCGACCTAGCGGTCGGAAACAATGAGCAGTTCTTC. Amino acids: CASSDLAVGNNEQFF.